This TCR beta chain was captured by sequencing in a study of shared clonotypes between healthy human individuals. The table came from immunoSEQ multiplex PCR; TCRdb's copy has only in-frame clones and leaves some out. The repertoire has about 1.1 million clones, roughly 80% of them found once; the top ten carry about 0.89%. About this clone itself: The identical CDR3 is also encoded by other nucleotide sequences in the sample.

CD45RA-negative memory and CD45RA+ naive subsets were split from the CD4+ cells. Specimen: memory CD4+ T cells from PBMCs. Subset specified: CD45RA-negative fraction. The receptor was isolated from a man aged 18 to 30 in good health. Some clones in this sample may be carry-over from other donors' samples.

The CDR3 sequence is CASSIRSGSSYNEQFF. CDR3 DNA sequence: TGTGCCAGTAGTATACGGAGCGGGAGCTCCTACAATGAGCAGTTCTTC. The V and J genes are TRBV19 and TRBJ2-1; 8 nucleotides align to TRBD2. The junction had 3 bases not matched to a gene; V was cut back by 2 bases and J by 0 bases. Looked up from germline, CDR1 is LNHDA and CDR2 is SQIVND (reference sequence). The length of the CDR3 is 16 residues.